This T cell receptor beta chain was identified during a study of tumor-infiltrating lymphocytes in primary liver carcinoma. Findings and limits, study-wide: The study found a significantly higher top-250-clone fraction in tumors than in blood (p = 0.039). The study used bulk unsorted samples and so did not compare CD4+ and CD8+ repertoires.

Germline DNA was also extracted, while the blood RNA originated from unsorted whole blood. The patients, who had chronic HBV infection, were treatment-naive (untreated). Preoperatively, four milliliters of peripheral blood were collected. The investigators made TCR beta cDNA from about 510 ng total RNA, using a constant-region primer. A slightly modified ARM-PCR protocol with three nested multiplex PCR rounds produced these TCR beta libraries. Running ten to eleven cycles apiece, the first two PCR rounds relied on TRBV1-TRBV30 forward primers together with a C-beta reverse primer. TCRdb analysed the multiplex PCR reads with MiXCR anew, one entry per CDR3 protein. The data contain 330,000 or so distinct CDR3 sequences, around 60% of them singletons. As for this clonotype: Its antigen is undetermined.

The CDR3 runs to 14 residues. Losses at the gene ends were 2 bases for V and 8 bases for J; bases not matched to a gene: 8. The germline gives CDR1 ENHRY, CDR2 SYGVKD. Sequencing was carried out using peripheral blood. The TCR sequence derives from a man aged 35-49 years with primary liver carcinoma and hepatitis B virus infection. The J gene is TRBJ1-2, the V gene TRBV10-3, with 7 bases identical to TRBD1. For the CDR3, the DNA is TGTGCCATCAGTGAGGGGACAGAGCGCTCAGGCTACACCTTC. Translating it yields CAISEGTERSGYTF.